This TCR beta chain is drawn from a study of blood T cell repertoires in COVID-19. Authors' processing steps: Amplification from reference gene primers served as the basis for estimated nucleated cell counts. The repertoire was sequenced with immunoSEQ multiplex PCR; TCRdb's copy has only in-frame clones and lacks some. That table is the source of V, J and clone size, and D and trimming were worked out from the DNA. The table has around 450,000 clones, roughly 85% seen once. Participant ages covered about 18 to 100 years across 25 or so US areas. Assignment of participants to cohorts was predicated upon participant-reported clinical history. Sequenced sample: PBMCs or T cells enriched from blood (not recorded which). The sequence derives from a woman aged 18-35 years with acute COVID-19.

The CDR3 reads CSASIAGGQETQYF. In DNA, the CDR3 is TGCAGTGCTAGTATAGCGGGGGGGCAAGAGACCCAGTACTTC. The rearrangement links TRBV20-1 to TRBJ2-5; 11 bases align to TRBD2. The CDR3 runs to 14 residues. The germline gives CDR1 DFQATT, CDR2 SNEGSKA (reference sequence). V shed 3 bases, J shed 2 bases, and the junction held 2 bases outside the gene matches.